This T cell receptor (beta chain) stems from a study of T cell changes during pregnancy in multiple sclerosis. TCRdb keeps only in-frame clones here, not all; method: immunoSEQ multiplex PCR. The data hold more than 35,000 clones, with over 90% observed a single time. Germline V gene lookup returns CDR1 MNHEY and CDR2 SVGAGI. CDR3 length: 15 residues. The ends lost 2 bases at V and 8 bases at J; junction bases unmatched: 11. This rearrangement joins TRBV6-5 to TRBJ1-2, with 7 positions matching TRBD1. This material consisted of CD4+ T cells from peripheral blood mononuclear cells, taken in the second trimester of pregnancy. The sequence came from a female donor with multiple sclerosis, enrolled in a pregnancy study. The DNA of the CDR3 is TGTGCCAGCAGTTACCAACCGACAGGGATGCACGGCTACACCTTC. Translating gives CASSYQPTGMHGYTF.